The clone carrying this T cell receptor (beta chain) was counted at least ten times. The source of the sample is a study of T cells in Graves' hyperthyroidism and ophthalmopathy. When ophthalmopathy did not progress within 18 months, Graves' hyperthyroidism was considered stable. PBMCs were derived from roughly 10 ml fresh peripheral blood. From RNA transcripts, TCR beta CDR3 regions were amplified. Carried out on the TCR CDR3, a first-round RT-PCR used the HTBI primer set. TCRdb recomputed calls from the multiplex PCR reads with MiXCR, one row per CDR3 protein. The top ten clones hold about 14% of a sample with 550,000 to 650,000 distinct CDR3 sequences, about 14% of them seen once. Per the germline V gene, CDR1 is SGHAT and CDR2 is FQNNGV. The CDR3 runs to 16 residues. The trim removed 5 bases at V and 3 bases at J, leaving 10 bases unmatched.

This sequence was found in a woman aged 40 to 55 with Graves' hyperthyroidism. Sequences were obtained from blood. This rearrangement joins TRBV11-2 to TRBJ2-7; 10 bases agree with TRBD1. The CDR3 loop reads CASSRGTGASVYEQYF. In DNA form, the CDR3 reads TGTGCCAGCAGCCGTGGGACAGGGGCGTCAGTCTACGAGCAGTACTTC.